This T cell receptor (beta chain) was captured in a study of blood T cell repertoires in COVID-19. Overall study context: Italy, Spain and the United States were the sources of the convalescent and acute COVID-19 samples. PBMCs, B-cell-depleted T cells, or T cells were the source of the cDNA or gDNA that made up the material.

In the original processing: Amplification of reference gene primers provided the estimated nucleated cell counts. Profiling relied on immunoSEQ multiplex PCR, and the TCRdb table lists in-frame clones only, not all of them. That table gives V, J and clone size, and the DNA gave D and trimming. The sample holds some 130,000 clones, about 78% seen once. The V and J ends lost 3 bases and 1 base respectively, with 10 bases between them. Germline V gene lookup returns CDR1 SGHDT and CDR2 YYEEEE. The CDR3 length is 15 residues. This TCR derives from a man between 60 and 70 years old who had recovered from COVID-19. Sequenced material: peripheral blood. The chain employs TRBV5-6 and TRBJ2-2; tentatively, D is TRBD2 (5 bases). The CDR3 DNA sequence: TGTGCCAGCAGCTCTGCGGCGGGGAACACCGGGGAGCTGTTTTTT. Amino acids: CASSSAAGNTGELFF.